This T cell receptor (beta chain) was found in a study of control samples from healthy donors and cancer patients. The method was immunoSEQ multiplex PCR; TCRdb's version includes in-frame clones alone and lacks a portion of them. Here the sample spans about 130,000 clones, 92% being singletons. Germline CDR1 ENHRY, CDR2 SYGVKD. V lost 3 bases and J lost 6, with 17 bases in between. This CDR3 contains 15 residues. The origin of this receptor is a man aged 18-30 years in good health. What was sequenced was blood. J is TRBJ1-2 and V is TRBV10-3; TRBD1 might be the D (6 bases). The CDR3 DNA follows: TGTGCCATCAGTGACCCAGGGGAGGGGCGGCATGGCTACACCTTC. Protein: CAISDPGEGRHGYTF.